These T cell receptor beta chains were read from a single sample in a study of OX40 agonist ivuxolimab in advanced cancers. The repertoire was sequenced with immunoSEQ multiplex PCR; TCRdb's copy has only in-frame clones and lacks some. The sample yields 100,000 to 150,000 clones, under 95% seen once. The starting material was CD4+ or CD8+ T cells sorted from blood, obtained in a trial of the OX40 agonist ivuxolimab. The origin of the receptors is an adult with an advanced solid tumor such as melanoma, head and neck, liver or kidney cancer. CDR3s include the opening cysteine and the closing phenylalanine or tryptophan. A D gene is named only where the DNA matches it firmly. Clone sizes are given selectively: once, few, many, or a class where the clone is expanded.

j_call d_call clone_size v_call cdr3_length cdr3_nt cdr3_aa
TRBJ2-3 - - TRBV15 15 TGTGCCACCAGCAGAGTAGGCCGGGGCACAGATACGCAGTATTTT CATSRVGRGTDTQYF
TRBJ2-1 TRBD2 - TRBV9 13 TGTGCCAGCACTAGCGGGAGTGGTAATGAGCAGTTCTTC CASTSGSGNEQFF
TRBJ2-7 TRBD2 - TRBV5-1 14 TGCGCCAGCAGCTCTAGCGGGACCTCCTACGAGCAGTACTTC CASSSSGTSYEQYF
TRBJ2-1 TRBD2 - TRBV27 14 TGTGCCAGCAGAGGACTAGCGGGCCCGCTTGAGCAGTTCTTC CASRGLAGPLEQFF
TRBJ2-3 TRBD2 - TRBV4-1 16 TGCGCCAGCTCACCTGCGGGGAGGGCCCCCACAGATACGCAGTATTTT CASSPAGRAPTDTQYF
TRBJ2-7 - few TRBV10-1 11 TGCGCCAGCAGTGTTGGAGACGAGCAGTACTTC CASSVGDEQYF
TRBJ2-1 TRBD2 - TRBV14 14 TGTGCCAGCAGCAAGACTAGCGCCTACAATGAGCAGTTCTTC CASSKTSAYNEQFF
TRBJ2-3 - - TRBV11-1 15 TGTGCCAGCACCTTTAGCGGTACTAGCACAGATACGCAGTATTTT CASTFSGTSTDTQYF
TRBJ2-5 - - TRBV11-2 13 TGTGTGTCCGGGGGGCAGACTCAAGAGACCCAGTACTTC CVSGGQTQETQYF
TRBJ2-3 - - TRBV5-1 15 TGCGCCAGCAGCACCGGCGTCCAGAGCACAGATACGCAGTATTTT CASSTGVQSTDTQYF
TRBJ1-1 - - TRBV18 13 TGTGCCAGCTCACCACGCGGAGGCACTGAAGCTTTCTTT CASSPRGGTEAFF
TRBJ2-3 TRBD2 - TRBV5-6 17 TGTGCCAGCACCCGCCGATCGACGGGACTACACACAGATACGCAGTATTTT CASTRRSTGLHTDTQYF
TRBJ1-2 TRBD1 - TRBV7-2 17 TGTGCCAGCAGCTTAGAGGGACAGCTTGCCCTTAACTATGGCTACACCTTC CASSLEGQLALNYGYTF
TRBJ2-7 - - TRBV6-5 14 TGTGCCAGCAGTTACTCCAGCAGGTCCTACGAGCAGTACTTC CASSYSSRSYEQYF
TRBJ2-7 - - TRBV7-2 15 TGTGCCAGCAGCTTAGAGGGGGTAGGGAGCTCCGAGCAGTACTTC CASSLEGVGSSEQYF
TRBJ2-7 TRBD1 - TRBV19 15 TGTGCCAGTAGTATAGGGGGACAGGGGAACTACGAGCAGTACTTC CASSIGGQGNYEQYF
TRBJ1-5 - - TRBV15 17 TGTGCCACCAGCAGAGATCGTCTGTCCCCAGCCAATCAGCCCCAGCATTTT CATSRDRLSPANQPQHF
TRBJ2-3 - - TRBV25-1 12 TGTGCCAGCAGCCCCGGAAGGGCCAGGCCGTATTTT CASSPGRARPYF
TRBJ1-5 TRBD1 - TRBV6-6 16 TGTGCCAGCAGTTACCTGGGACAGGGGGCGCATCAGCCCCAGCATTTT CASSYLGQGAHQPQHF
TRBJ2-1 - - TRBV11-3 12 TGTGCCAGCAGCCTTGTCCACAATGAGCAGTTCTTC CASSLVHNEQFF
TRBJ1-5 TRBD1 - TRBV6-1 18 TGTGCCAGCAGTGAAGCCCTGGCTGGGACAGTCCCAAATCAGCCCCAGCATTTT CASSEALAGTVPNQPQHF
TRBJ1-3 - - TRBV7-6 15 TGTGCCAGCAGCTTAACAGCACGCTCTGGAAACACCATATATTTT CASSLTARSGNTIYF
TRBJ1-5 - - TRBV28 14 TGTGCCAGCAAAGAGGGGGAGGGCAATCAGCCCCAGCATTTT CASKEGEGNQPQHF
TRBJ1-1 - - TRBV4-3 14 TGCGCCAGCAGCCAAGTTCTCGGGAGCACTGAAGCTTTCTTT CASSQVLGSTEAFF
TRBJ1-1 - - TRBV9 15 TGTGCCAGCAGCGTAGAGGACGGGATGAACACTGAAGCTTTCTTT CASSVEDGMNTEAFF
TRBJ2-5 - - TRBV20-1 11 TGCAGTGCTAGGACCCAAGAGACCCAGTACTTC CSARTQETQYF
TRBJ2-5 TRBD2 - TRBV18 18 TGTGCCAGCTCACCATCCCCCGGACTAGCGGGATATTCGGAGACCCAGTACTTC CASSPSPGLAGYSETQYF
TRBJ2-7 - - TRBV29-1 13 TGCAGCGTTCTATCCGGGTCGCAGGGTGGGCAGTACTTC CSVLSGSQGGQYF
TRBJ2-1 TRBD1 - TRBV7-9 17 TGTGCCAGCAGCTTCCTGGTGGGTCAGGGGGCCGACAATGAGCAGTTCTTC CASSFLVGQGADNEQFF
TRBJ2-7 - - TRBV11-3 12 TGTGCCAGCAGCTTAAACCCCAGGGAGCAGTACTTC CASSLNPREQYF
TRBJ1-1 - - TRBV25-1 13 TGTGCCAGCAGTGACATGGGGGACACTGAAGCTTTCTTT CASSDMGDTEAFF
TRBJ2-3 TRBD2 - TRBV9 16 TGTGCCAGCAGCACAGGGACTAGCGGGGCTTGGGATACGCAGTATTTT CASSTGTSGAWDTQYF
TRBJ1-1 - - TRBV5-4 15 TGTGCCAGCAGCTTGAGGGTTACCCAGAACACTGAAGCTTTCTTT CASSLRVTQNTEAFF
TRBJ2-7 - - TRBV7-9 14 TGTGCCAGCAGCTTAGCAGGGGTGGTCTACGAGCAGTACTTC CASSLAGVVYEQYF
TRBJ2-1 TRBD2 - TRBV7-8 15 TGTGCCAGCAGCTTAGGCCTAGCGGGAGACAATGAGCAGTTCTTC CASSLGLAGDNEQFF
TRBJ1-5 - - TRBV6-6 13 TGTGCCAGCAGTTGGGGGGAAAATCAGCCCCAGCATTTT CASSWGENQPQHF
TRBJ2-1 TRBD2 - TRBV7-3 18 TGTGCCAGCAGCTCCCAGCCCGGAGGAGCGGGAGGACTCAATGAGCAGTTCTTC CASSSQPGGAGGLNEQFF
TRBJ2-7 - - TRBV7-2 15 TGTGCCAGCAGCCAGGAGACGGGGAACTCCTACGAGCAGTACTTC CASSQETGNSYEQYF
TRBJ1-5 - - TRBV7-9 18 TGTGCCAGCAGCTTGGTAGGACTATCTAGTCTTGCTAATCAGCCCCAGCATTTT CASSLVGLSSLANQPQHF
TRBJ2-7 - - TRBV5-1 16 TGCGCCAGCAGCCTGGGAGGTGCGGAGGCCTTCTACGAGCAGTACTTC CASSLGGAEAFYEQYF
TRBJ2-3 TRBD2 - TRBV7-6 14 TGTGCCAGCAGCTCTAGCGGCCGCACAGATACGCAGTATTTT CASSSSGRTDTQYF
TRBJ1-5 - - TRBV7-2 12 TGTGCCAGCAGCTCACAGAATCAGCCCCAGCATTTT CASSSQNQPQHF
TRBJ1-5 - - TRBV27 14 TGTGCCAGCAGTTTCAACTCGGCTAATCAGCCCCAGCATTTT CASSFNSANQPQHF
TRBJ1-2 - once TRBV7-2 14 TGTGCCAGCAGTCCTTACAGGGTTCATGGTGGCTACACCTTC CASSPYRVHGGYTF